A single sample gave rise to the 28 T cell receptor beta chains below, sequenced in a study of cytotoxic CD8 clonotypes in ibrutinib-treated CLL. TCRdb's table, derived via immunoSEQ multiplex PCR, lists solely in-frame clones and lacks some. The table has 150,000 or so clones, about 88% seen once. The sequencing here drew on PBMCs, taken at disease progression, from a patient treated with ibrutinib. Receptors were obtained from a human donor with chronic lymphocytic leukemia.

The CDR3 DNA follows: TGTGCCAGCAGTATGACAGGGGGAGAACAGCCCCAGCATTTT. Translated, it gives CASSMTGGEQPQHF. The chain uses TRBV27 and TRBJ1-5, with 9 bases lining up with TRBD1. Germline V CDR1 and CDR2: MNHEY, SMNVEV (reference sequence). There are 14 residues in the CDR3. J gave up 7 bases and V 5 bases, and 6 bases lay outside the gene matches.

The V and J genes are TRBV6-5 and TRBJ2-7, with D unclear. Germline-derived CDR1 and CDR2 are MNHEY and SVGAGI. V lost 6 bases, J lost 2 bases, and 17 bases lay in between. The CDR3 totals 15 residues. The CDR3 region is CASRPSATVAYEQYF. DNA for the CDR3: TGTGCCAGCAGGCCCTCCGCGACTGTCGCCTACGAGCAGTACTTC.

This chain connects TRBV19 to TRBJ1-1; 9 nucleotides align to TRBD1. Germline CDR1 LNHDA, CDR2 SQIVND (reference sequence). V dropped 1 base and J dropped 2; count of bases not matched to a gene: 5. The CDR3 runs to 16 residues. The CDR3 bases are TGTGCCAGTAGTATAGCGGTGGACAGGGGAAACACTGAAGCTTTCTTT. Amino acids: CASSIAVDRGNTEAFF.

The chain combines TRBV19 with TRBJ2-1, with TRBD1 matching 7 bases. With V trimmed by 3 bases and J by 9 bases, 2 bases remained unmatched. The CDR3 contains 12 residues. The germline V gene has CDR1 LNHDA and CDR2 SQIVND (reference sequence). CDR3 sequence reads: CASSIDRVEQFF. The CDR3 DNA follows: TGTGCCAGTAGTATCGACAGGGTTGAGCAGTTCTTC.

This chain uses TRBV7-6 with TRBJ1-1; D may be TRBD1 (6 bases). This CDR3 region has 15 residues. Trimming shortened V by 5 bases and J by 1 base, and 14 bases separated the two germline ends. From germline, CDR1 is SGHVS and CDR2 FNYEAQ. CDR3 residues: CASSLGGPGNTEAFF. CDR3 DNA sequence: TGTGCCAGCAGCCTGGGGGGCCCGGGGAACACTGAAGCTTTCTTT.

This chain joins TRBV27 and TRBJ2-1, with a tentative D call TRBD1 (5 bases). CDR1 is MNHEY, CDR2 SMNVEV, per germline (reference sequence). CDR3 length equals 15 residues. V was cut by 6 bases and J by 4 bases, with 16 bases left in between. CDR3 in DNA: TGTGCCAGCAGGAACAACATTGACAGTTACAATGAGCAGTTCTTC. Encoded protein: CASRNNIDSYNEQFF.

The CDR3 DNA sequence: TGTGCCAGCAGCCCCGAAGACGTGAGCTCCTACGAGCAGTACTTC. Amino acids: CASSPEDVSSYEQYF. The chain employs TRBV4-2 and TRBJ2-7, with D unresolved. The V and J ends lost 4 bases and 0 bases respectively, with 13 bases between them. Germline assignment: CDR1 LGHNA and CDR2 YNFKEQ. The CDR3 is made up of 15 amino acids.

The chain is built from TRBV27 and TRBJ2-3; 12 nucleotides line up with TRBD2. The germline gives CDR1 MNHEY, CDR2 SMNVEV (reference sequence). This CDR3 is built from 17 residues. The ends lost 4 bases at V and 4 bases at J; junction bases unmatched: 9. This chain's CDR3 is CASSSEPSGRVPDTQYF. The CDR3 bases are TGTGCCAGCAGTTCCGAACCTAGCGGGAGGGTCCCAGATACGCAGTATTTT.

The chain carries TRBV19 and TRBJ2-1; D not resolved. The germline V gene has CDR1 LNHDA and CDR2 SQIVND (reference sequence). V lost 1 base, J lost 3 bases, and 16 bases lay in between. The CDR3 sequence is 17 residues long. The CDR3 protein is CASSIAASEIVYNEQFF. CDR3 bases: TGTGCCAGTAGTATAGCGGCTAGTGAAATCGTCTACAATGAGCAGTTCTTC. Variable domain in full (rest from reference TRBV19 and TRBJ2-1): DGGITQSPKYLFRKEGQNVTLSCEQNLNHDAMYWYRQDPGQGLRLIYYSQIVNDFQKGDIAEGYSVSREKKESFPLTVTSAQKNPTAFYLCASSIAASEIVYNEQFFGPGTRLTVL.

The chain combines TRBV19 with TRBJ2-1; D might be TRBD1 (6 bases). Trimming left V 4 bases short and J 0 bases short, with 7 bases between. This CDR3 is 14 amino acids long. The germline V gene encodes CDR1 LNHDA and CDR2 SQIVND (reference sequence). The CDR3 DNA is TGTGCCAGTAGTAAAGGGGGCTCCTACAATGAGCAGTTCTTC. This translates into CASSKGGSYNEQFF.

This clone was observed many times. The V and J genes are TRBV6-1 and TRBJ1-2; 7 nucleotides line up with TRBD1. The CDR3 totals 14 residues. The ends lost 2 bases at V and 4 bases at J; junction bases unmatched: 4. Germline V gene lookup returns CDR1 MNHNS and CDR2 SASEGT. This chain's CDR3 is CASSEWGQTYGYTF. The CDR3 DNA reads TGTGCCAGCAGTGAATGGGGACAGACCTATGGCTACACCTTC.

V gene TRBV28 combines with J gene TRBJ2-2; 7 bases map to TRBD1. V lost 4 bases and J lost 7; bases outside the gene matches: 15. Germline V gene sequence: CDR1 MDHEN, CDR2 SYDVKM. The CDR3 length is 17 residues. The CDR3 region has the DNA TGTGCCAGCAGTTCCCTCCGAGAACAGGGGTCGAGCGGGGAGCTGTTTTTT. It translates to CASSSLREQGSSGELFF.

The chain links TRBV7-6 to TRBJ2-7; TRBD1 matches at 11 bases. Germline CDR1 SGHVS, CDR2 FNYEAQ. V lost 1 base and J lost 5; bases outside the gene matches: 1. The CDR3 is 14 amino acids. CDR3 region: CASSLVDRGHEQYF. CDR3 bases: TGTGCCAGCAGCTTAGTGGACAGGGGGCACGAGCAGTACTTC.

The chain is built from TRBV7-9 and TRBJ1-3, with no clear D. The V and J ends lost 1 base and 0 bases respectively, with 13 bases between them. CDR1 and CDR2 from the germline V gene are SEHNR and FQNEAQ (reference sequence). This CDR3 comprises 17 residues. The CDR3 sequence is CASSLEYRTTSGNTIYF. The DNA of the CDR3 is TGTGCCAGCAGCTTAGAGTATCGGACCACCTCTGGAAACACCATATATTTT.

This sequence joins TRBV6-5 and TRBJ1-1; D is possibly TRBD1 (5 bases). Germline lookup yields CDR1 MNHEY and CDR2 SVGAGI. V was clipped by 6 bases and J by 7 bases, with 15 bases between them. There are 13 residues in the CDR3. The CDR3 loop reads CASSLQRGSEAFF. The DNA for the CDR3 is TGTGCCAGCAGCTTACAGCGGGGGAGTGAAGCTTTCTTT.

Concerning this clone: One end of the junction does not line up with germline, which may come from a read error. Within the sample, other DNA sequences also encode this same CDR3. J is TRBJ2-2 and V is TRBV7-8; D unresolved. The CDR3 covers 14 residues. In germline, CDR1 is SGHVS, CDR2 FQNEAQ. The CDR3 is CASSLGANTGELFF. CDR3 bases: TGTGCCAGCAGCTTAGGAGCGAACACCGGTGAGCTGTTTTTT.

J is TRBJ2-7 and V is TRBV5-4; no clear D. The germline CDR1 and CDR2 sequences are SGHNT and YYREEE (reference sequence). V lost 0 bases, J lost 6 bases, and 10 bases lay in between. This CDR3 has 13 residues. The CDR3, as DNA: TGTGCCAGCAGCTTGGGATTGGATGGCGAGCAGTACTTC. Translated: CASSLGLDGEQYF.

This sequence joins TRBV19 and TRBJ2-6, with D perhaps matching TRBD1 (5 bases). This CDR3 is built from 18 residues. Trimming removed 3 bases at V and 0 bases at J, with 15 bases between. The germline V gene has CDR1 LNHDA and CDR2 SQIVND (reference sequence). CDR3 in amino acids: CASSMQGPRLSGANVLTF. Written as DNA, the CDR3 is TGTGCCAGTAGTATGCAGGGTCCTAGACTCTCTGGGGCCAACGTCCTGACTTTC. Variable domain in full (rest from reference TRBV19 and TRBJ2-6): DGGITQSPKYLFRKEGQNVTLSCEQNLNHDAMYWYRQDPGQGLRLIYYSQIVNDFQKGDIAEGYSVSREKKESFPLTVTSAQKNPTAFYLCASSMQGPRLSGANVLTFGAGSRLTVL.

This clone was seen once. The V gene is TRBV10-1, the J gene TRBJ2-5; 8 bases align to TRBD1. The CDR3 spans 15 residues. Germline CDR1 WNHNN, CDR2 SYGVQD (reference sequence). V shed 6 bases, J shed 5 bases, and the junction held 11 bases outside the gene matches. CDR3 sequence: CASSGQGGPRETQYF. The CDR3 DNA reads as TGCGCCAGCAGCGGACAGGGTGGGCCACGGGAGACCCAGTACTTC.

A note on this clone: Different DNA sequences within this sample yield the same CDR3. CDR3 DNA: TGTGCCAGCAGGCGGGACCGTGGTACAGATACGCAGTATTTT. Amino acids: CASRRDRGTDTQYF. This chain uses TRBV6-5 with TRBJ2-3; possible D gene TRBD2, 6 bases. The germline CDR1 and CDR2 sequences are MNHEY and SVGAGI. CDR3 length: 14 amino acids. V gave up 6 bases and J gave up 3 bases, with 13 bases separating them.

This clone was detected many times. CDR3 loop: CASSEWGREAPANEKLFF. In DNA, the CDR3 is TGTGCCAGCAGTGAATGGGGGAGGGAGGCGCCAGCTAATGAAAAACTGTTTTTT. The chain couples TRBV25-1 to TRBJ1-4; TRBD1 is a possible D gene (5 bases). Germline V gene data show CDR1 as MGHDK and CDR2 as SYGVNS. The CDR3 extends over 18 amino acids. Trimming shortened V by 1 base and J by 3 bases, and 18 bases separated the two germline ends.

The chain uses TRBV5-1 and TRBJ1-2; D is unclear. Germline V CDR1 and CDR2: SGHRS, YFSETQ. CDR3 length: 14 residues. Trimming removed 1 base from V and 4 bases from J, with 11 bases in between. CDR3 in amino acids: CASSLISDFYGYTF. CDR3 sequence (DNA): TGCGCCAGCAGCTTGATATCAGACTTCTATGGCTACACCTTC.

This chain connects TRBV2 to TRBJ2-3; 9 bases are a match to TRBD2. The length of the CDR3 is 16 residues. Unmatched junction bases numbered 9, after V lost 1 base and J lost 7 bases. The germline V gene has CDR1 SNHLY and CDR2 FYNNEI. The CDR3 reads CASSEVTSGLTYTQYF. Written as DNA, the CDR3 is TGTGCCAGCAGTGAAGTGACTAGCGGCCTCACTTATACGCAGTATTTT. The full variable domain, completed using reference TRBV2 and TRBJ2-3, is EPEVTQTPSHQVTQMGQEVILRCVPISNHLYFYWYRQILGQKVEFLVSFYNNEISEKSEIFDDQFSVERPDGSNFTLKIRSTKLEDSAMYFCASSEVTSGLTYTQYFGPGTRLTVL.

This rearrangement joins TRBV18 to TRBJ1-5; D is uncertain. Germline V lookup: CDR1 KGHSH, CDR2 LQKENI. The V end lost 4 bases, the J end lost 0 bases, and 13 bases lay between the germline ends. There are 16 residues in the CDR3. As DNA, the CDR3 is TGTGCCAGCTCACAGCGGACGGCCCATAGCAATCAGCCCCAGCATTTT. This encodes CASSQRTAHSNQPQHF.

The chain carries TRBV6-5 and TRBJ2-7; maybe TRBD1 (6 bases). The germline V and J ends were trimmed by 2 bases and 5 bases, with 16 bases remaining between them. This CDR3 comprises 15 residues. Germline values: CDR1 MNHEY, CDR2 SVGAGI. The CDR3 DNA follows: TGTGCCAGCAGTTACCCACAGGGAACAGGACACGAGCAGTACTTC. Its protein is CASSYPQGTGHEQYF.

The chain recombines TRBV19 with TRBJ1-1; possibly TRBD1 for D (5 bases). The CDR3 has 13 residues. Germline V CDR1 and CDR2: LNHDA, SQIVND (reference sequence). With 1 base removed from V and 4 bases from J, the gap between germline ends came to 7 bases. The DNA for the CDR3 is TGTGCCAGTAGTATAGGCGGGGCCACTGAAGCTTTCTTT. This encodes CASSIGGATEAFF.

The chain couples TRBV5-1 to TRBJ2-3, with 7 bases lining up with TRBD2. Trimming removed 4 bases from V and 2 bases from J; junction bases left unmatched: 7. CDR3 length: 15 amino acids. Germline CDR1 reads SGHRS; CDR2 reads YFSETQ. The CDR3 nucleotides read TGCGCCAGCAGCCAAGACGGGGGGTCCACAGATACGCAGTATTTT. Residues: CASSQDGGSTDTQYF.

The V and J genes are TRBV11-3 and TRBJ2-1; the D gene is possibly TRBD1 (5 bases). V was trimmed by 5 bases and J by 6 bases, leaving 14 bases between them. CDR1 is SGHNT, CDR2 YENEEA, per germline. The CDR3 is made up of 14 amino acids. As DNA, the CDR3 is TGTGCCAGCAGCCCCGTGGGCAGGGCCAATGAGCAGTTCTTC. This sequence encodes CASSPVGRANEQFF.